Detailed here is one TCR beta chain. There are a few counts of this clonotype. Its binding antigen is unknown. Base qualities are not at hand, and no much larger clone is one base apart. For sequencing, an Illumina HiSeq 2500 was employed. TCR beta libraries were prepared by quantitative 5'-RACE with molecular barcodes. The authors' analysis ran thus. A new computational method, built on a probabilistic model of VDJ rearrangement, was used to identify disease-linked TCR variants. The raw public data were reprocessed by TCRdb itself: fastp quality trimming at Q25, MiXCR clonotype calling, in-frame beta chains only. Rows are combined by CDR3 protein, so each entry shows the most common genes and DNA. The authors' filters were not applied to this entry. Within this sample are around 280,000 distinct CDR3 sequences, with over 15% of them counted one time only. The top ten constitute 7.5% to 9.5% of the sample.

Spanning cysteine to phenylalanine, the CDR3 consists of 13 amino acids. Of the read, only the CDR3 DNA is kept; its 39 bases are in frame from base 1. The junction shows trimming of 6 bases on V and 6 bases on J, and the gene matches do not reach 3 bases of it. CDR1 and CDR2 (LNHDA, SQIVND) derive from the germline V gene (reference sequence). The source of the sample is a study of CD8 T cells in ankylosing spondylitis (dated by TCRdb to 2016 to 2017). Context from the whole study: The study set out to find disease-linked TCR variants by profiling T cell receptor beta repertoires in ankylosing spondylitis patients and healthy donors. The whole study cohort included roughly 110 healthy donors and over 20 ankylosing spondylitis patients. Samples of peripheral blood were taken, and for ankylosing spondylitis patients, synovial fluid was collected as well. What the authors observed across the whole study: The disease-linked clones had a CD8+ phenotype and were found at relatively low frequencies in peripheral blood. Blood from ankylosing spondylitis patients appeared to be characterized by a TCR beta motif composed of about 8 highly homologous amino acid variants. Significant enrichment of the disease-linked clones was reported in matched synovial fluid samples from ankylosing spondylitis patients. Some TCR beta motif variants had previously been reported in synovial fluid and blood of reactive arthritis patients, which suggested common disease-initiation mechanisms.

The chain couples TRBV19 to TRBJ2-3, and TRBD2 matches 10 of the central bases. Sample: blood, either unsorted or a sorted T cell fraction (not recorded which). The sequence derives from a male donor with ankylosing spondylitis or in good health (not recorded which). The CDR3 has the sequence CASRLAGADTQYF. DNA sequence: TGTGCCAGTAGGCTAGCGGGAGCGGATACGCAGTATTTT.